The 20 T cell receptor beta chains in this list originate from one sample, sequenced in a study of metastatic and nonmetastatic thyroid tumors. From the PCR reads, TCRdb re-called clones with MiXCR. Seen here are 19,000 or so clones, 25% to 30% observed once, and the top ten hold 13% to 15%. None of the patients had undergone any treatment ahead of thyroid surgery. Sequencing used tumor tissue. The receptors were gathered from a male donor with papillary thyroid cancer or a benign thyroid nodule (not recorded which). Some clones in this sample may be carry-over from other donors' samples.

Concerning this clone itself: Other DNA sequences in the same sample also yield this CDR3. This chain joins TRBV15 and TRBJ2-7; 9 nucleotides agree with TRBD1. The V segment lost 3 bases and the J segment 9 bases; nucleotides outside the gene matches: 6. Germline CDR1 reads LNHNV; CDR2 reads YYDKDF (reference sequence). This CDR3 has 13 amino acids. The CDR3 protein is CATSSDGQGRQYF. The CDR3 region has the DNA TGTGCCACCAGCAGCGACGGACAGGGGAGGCAGTACTTC.

This clone was seen ten or more times. V is TRBV6-4 and J is TRBJ2-1; 9 bases are a match to TRBD2. V was pared by 3 bases and J by 9 bases, with 9 bases of the junction left unmatched. Germline CDR1 is MRHNA and CDR2 is SNTAGT. The CDR3 loop spans 15 amino acids. As DNA, the CDR3 is TGTGCCAGCAGTGATTCTAGCGGGGCACCAAGTGAGCAGTTCTTC. Protein sequence: CASSDSSGAPSEQFF.

This clone was seen a handful of times. J is TRBJ2-3 and V is TRBV12-5; 10 bases align to TRBD2. V lost 0 bases to trimming and J lost 1 base; unmatched junction nucleotides: 1. Germline CDR1 and CDR2: LGHNT and FRNRAP. The CDR3 covers 16 residues. CDR3: CASGLVGTSGTDTQYF. DNA of the CDR3: TGTGCTAGTGGTTTGGTAGGGACTAGCGGCACAGATACGCAGTATTTT.

This clone has just a few counts. The chain combines TRBV6-1 with TRBJ1-6; 9 nucleotides match TRBD1. Germline V gene sequence: CDR1 MNHNS, CDR2 SASEGT. The CDR3 loop spans 16 amino acids. V shed 6 bases, J shed 8 bases, and the junction held 11 bases outside the gene matches. The CDR3 nucleotides read TGTGCCAGCAGCTCACACCTGGACAGGGGAGATTCACCCCTCCACTTT. Its protein product is CASSSHLDRGDSPLHF.

There are a few counts of this clone. The gene calls are TRBV20-1 and TRBJ1-1; D uncertain. The germline V gene has CDR1 DFQATT and CDR2 SNEGSKA (reference sequence). This CDR3 region has 12 residues. The V end lost 4 bases, the J end lost 7 bases, and 13 bases lay between the germline ends. The DNA for the CDR3 is TGCAGTGCTACCCGGTCTGAGGTTGAAGCTTTCTTT. This sequence encodes CSATRSEVEAFF.

V and J are TRBV11-1 and TRBJ1-1; possibly TRBD1 for D (5 bases). Germline values: CDR1 SGHAT, CDR2 FQDESV (reference sequence). This CDR3 spans 17 amino acids. With 1 base removed from V and 0 bases from J, the gap between germline ends came to 15 bases. CDR3 sequence: CASSLGGRAEMNTEAFF. CDR3 nucleotide sequence: TGTGCCAGCAGCTTAGGAGGCAGGGCGGAGATGAACACTGAAGCTTTCTTT.

V gene TRBV5-1 combines with J gene TRBJ2-1, with no clear D. The ends were cut back, 2 bases at V and 7 bases at J, with 7 bases in the middle. The CDR3 covers 12 residues. The V gene's germline CDR1 is SGHRS and CDR2 YFSETQ. In DNA form, the CDR3 reads TGCGCCAGCAGCTTAGACGGTAATGAGCAGTTCTTC. Amino acid sequence: CASSLDGNEQFF.

This clone was picked up a small number of times. This rearrangement joins TRBV28 to TRBJ1-4; no reliable D call. From germline, CDR1 is MDHEN and CDR2 SYDVKM. Trimming took 2 bases from V and 8 from J, leaving 12 bases between them. CDR3 length equals 14 residues. The chain's CDR3 is CASSLSDTPEKLFF. DNA of the CDR3: TGTGCCAGCAGTTTAAGCGACACCCCGGAAAAACTGTTTTTT.

This clone was observed a few times. The germline gene is not matched at one end of the junction; a read error may be the cause. The CDR3 protein is CPSTGARGPWYNEQFF. The DNA of the CDR3 is TGTCCCAGCACTGGGGCGAGAGGGCCTTGGTACAATGAGCAGTTCTTC. This sequence joins TRBV9 and TRBJ2-1, with D possibly being TRBD1 or TRBD2 (5 bases each). Germline V gene sequence: CDR1 SGDLS, CDR2 YYNGEE. There are 16 residues in the CDR3.

Of note for this clone: With a much larger clone just one base away, this may be a read error. This chain joins TRBV7-2 and TRBJ2-7, with TRBD1 as a possible D gene (6 bases). Trimming took off 7 bases at V and 9 bases at J, with 22 bases between the two ends. The CDR3 runs to 14 residues. Germline CDR1 is SGHTA and CDR2 is FQGNSA. Written as DNA, the CDR3 is TGTGCCAGCACCCTGGGGACATGGACCTTTAGGCAGTACTTC. Residues: CASTLGTWTFRQYF.

The chain has TRBV6-1 and TRBJ1-1, with 10 positions matching TRBD1. The CDR3 is made up of 14 amino acids. Germline CDR1 reads MNHNS; CDR2 reads SASEGT. With 2 bases clipped from V and 11 bases from J, the junction kept 8 bases outside the gene matches. The CDR3 coding sequence is TGTGCCAGCAGTGAACACCGACAGGGGGCTATGGCTTTCTTT. Translated: CASSEHRQGAMAFF.

This clone was detected only a few times. V gene TRBV5-1 combines with J gene TRBJ1-3; D possibly corresponds to TRBD1 (6 bases). Germline CDR1 is SGHRS and CDR2 is YFSETQ. The V end was cut by 4 bases, the J end by 3 bases, with 11 bases between. The CDR3 is 14 residues long. The CDR3 is CASSTGTFGNTIYF. In DNA form, the CDR3 reads TGCGCCAGCAGCACAGGGACGTTTGGAAACACCATATATTTT.

By proportion, this clone is medium-sized. The chain couples TRBV27 to TRBJ2-1, with 10 bases that match TRBD2. The CDR3 sequence is 16 residues long. CDR1 and CDR2 from the germline V gene are MNHEY and SMNVEV (reference sequence). The J segment lost 5 bases and the V segment lost 3 bases, leaving 7 bases of the junction unmatched. The CDR3: CASSFRLAGVHNEQFF. As DNA, the CDR3 is TGTGCCAGCAGTTTTCGTCTAGCGGGAGTTCACAATGAGCAGTTCTTC.

Remarks on this clone: Relative to the germline gene, one junction end is altered; a read error may explain this. V usage is TRBV12-3 or TRBV12-4 and J usage is TRBJ2-1, with a possible D match to TRBD2 (7 bases). This CDR3 region has 13 residues. The CDR3 DNA follows: TGTGCCAGCAGGACCGTTTCGGGGGGCGCAACGCTCTTC. Its protein is CASRTVSGGATLF.

Ten or more counts support this clone. The chain combines TRBV7-2 with TRBJ1-2, with a weak D call TRBD1 (5 bases). Germline CDR1 is SGHTA and CDR2 is FQGNSA. This CDR3 is 15 amino acids long. Trimming pared 0 bases from V and 0 bases from J, leaving 8 bases between. The CDR3 sequence is CASSLAPTANYGYTF. CDR3 nucleotides: TGTGCCAGCAGCTTAGCGCCGACAGCTAACTATGGCTACACCTTC.

The chain is built from TRBV7-2 and TRBJ1-1; the D is unclear. Germline loops: CDR1 SGHTA, CDR2 FQGNSA. This CDR3 contains 12 residues. The V end lost 5 bases, the J end lost 11 bases, and 15 bases lay between the germline ends. CDR3 in amino acids: CASSPKTGWAFF. In nucleotides, the CDR3 is TGTGCCAGCAGCCCTAAAACGGGTTGGGCTTTCTTT. Using reference TRBV7-2 and TRBJ1-1 for the parts outside the CDR3, the full variable domain is GAGVSQSPSNKVTEKGKDVELRCDPISGHTALYWYRQSLGQGLEFLIYFQGNSAPDKSGLPSDRFSAERTGGSVSTLTIQRTQQEDSAVYLCASSPKTGWAFFGQGTRLTVV.

This chain connects TRBV3-1 to TRBJ1-4, with TRBD1 identical over 7 bases. The CDR3 extends over 16 amino acids. From germline, CDR1 is LGHDT and CDR2 YNNKEL (reference sequence). Unmatched junction bases numbered 8, after V lost 4 bases and J lost 3 bases. CDR3 sequence (DNA): TGTGCCAGCAGCCTAGATACAGGGGTCTCTAATGAAAAACTGTTTTTT. Protein product: CASSLDTGVSNEKLFF.

This clone was counted between two and nine times. The chain is built from TRBV10-1 and TRBJ2-7; 7 nucleotides align to TRBD1. Germline CDR1 is WNHNN and CDR2 is SYGVQD (reference sequence). V lost 5 bases and J lost 1; bases outside the gene matches: 2. The length of the CDR3 is 13 residues. The CDR3 protein is CASSTGQSYEQYF. The CDR3 region has the DNA TGCGCCAGCAGTACGGGACAGTCCTACGAGCAGTACTTC.

This clone was seen a few times. This chain links TRBV5-1 with TRBJ1-6; 8 bases align to TRBD1. The J segment lost 0 bases and the V segment lost 4 bases, leaving 6 bases of the junction unmatched. This CDR3 spans 17 amino acids. The V gene's germline CDR1 is SGHRS and CDR2 YFSETQ. The CDR3 DNA sequence: TGCGCCAGCAGCCAACGACAGGGGAGCTCCTATAATTCACCCCTCCACTTT. This codes for CASSQRQGSSYNSPLHF.

There are many counts of this clone. This rearrangement joins TRBV20-1 to TRBJ1-4, with D hard to call. CDR1 and CDR2 (germline): DFQATT, SNEGSKA (reference sequence). The V end was cut by 3 bases, the J end by 4 bases, with 9 bases between. CDR3 length: 13 amino acids. This chain's CDR3 is CSARVAGNEKLFF. CDR3 nucleotides: TGCAGTGCTAGGGTCGCGGGTAATGAAAAACTGTTTTTT.